This TCR beta chain was retrieved from a study of shared clonotypes between healthy human individuals. CDR1 and CDR2 (germline): MNHEY, SMNVEV (reference sequence). The CDR3 has 13 residues. V lost 8 bases and J lost 0, with 10 bases in between. Regarding the study as a whole: Estimated clonotype richness was generally higher in naive than memory subsets. Generation probability values for non-shared clonotypes were lower than those for clonotypes shared by all four donors.

It was CD45RO-negative cells, positively selected for CCR7, that made up naive CD8 cells, with terminally differentiated effector memory CD45RA+ cells excluded. As to this clone: As yet, its antigen is unknown.

Generated by immunoSEQ multiplex PCR, the TCRdb table keeps only in-frame clones and is missing some. The data show about 2 million clones, about 95% seen once. The rearrangement joins TRBV27 to TRBJ1-1; D is uncertain. Input material: naive CD8+ T cells sorted from blood. The receptor's source is a man between 18 and 35 years old in good health. In nucleotides, the CDR3 is TGTGCCAGCGGCTTTGGGATGAACACTGAAGCTTTCTTT. Encoded protein: CASGFGMNTEAFF.